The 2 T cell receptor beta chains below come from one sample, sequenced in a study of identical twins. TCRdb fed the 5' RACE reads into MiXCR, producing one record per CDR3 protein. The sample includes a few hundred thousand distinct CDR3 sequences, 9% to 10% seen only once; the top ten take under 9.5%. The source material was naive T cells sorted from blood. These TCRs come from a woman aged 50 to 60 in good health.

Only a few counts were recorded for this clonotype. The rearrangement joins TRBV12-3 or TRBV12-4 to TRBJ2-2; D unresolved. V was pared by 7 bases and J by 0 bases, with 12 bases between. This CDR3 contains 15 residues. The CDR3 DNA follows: TGTGCCAGCACCCCGTTGCAGACGAACACCGGGGAGCTGTTTTTT. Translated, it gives CASTPLQTNTGELFF.

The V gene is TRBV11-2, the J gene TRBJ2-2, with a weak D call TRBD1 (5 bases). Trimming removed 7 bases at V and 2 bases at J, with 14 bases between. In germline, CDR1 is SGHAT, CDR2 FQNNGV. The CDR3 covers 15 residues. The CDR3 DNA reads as TGTGCCAGCAACCAAGGGGAAAGAAACACCGGGGAGCTGTTTTTT. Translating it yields CASNQGERNTGELFF.